Below, 7 T cell receptor beta chains from the same sample are listed, as sequenced in a study of blood T cell repertoires in COVID-19. Some clones are missing from TCRdb's copy, which holds only in-frame ones; the method was immunoSEQ multiplex PCR. The table includes under 250,000 clones, roughly 80% detected once. The sample taken for sequencing was peripheral blood. Receptors originate from a woman in her sixties who had recovered from COVID-19.

The J gene is TRBJ2-3, the V gene TRBV5-5, with D possibly TRBD2 on 5 matching bases. Trimming removed 2 bases from V and 5 bases from J, with 12 bases in between. CDR3 length: 14 residues. Looked up from germline, CDR1 is SGHKS and CDR2 is YYEKEE (reference sequence). DNA for the CDR3: TGTGCCAGCAGCTTCCTCCACGGGGAAGATACGCAGTATTTT. It translates to CASSFLHGEDTQYF.

The V call is TRBV5-1, the J call TRBJ2-5, with D possibly matching TRBD2 (6 bases). Trimming shortened V by 2 bases and J by 5 bases, and 10 bases separated the two germline ends. Germline loops: CDR1 SGHRS, CDR2 YFSETQ. The length of the CDR3 is 13 residues. The CDR3 is CASSFVEGETQYF. As DNA, the CDR3 is TGCGCCAGCAGCTTTGTGGAGGGGGAGACCCAGTACTTC.

The chain combines TRBV18 with TRBJ2-7, with 8 bases identical to TRBD2. Per the germline V gene, CDR1 is KGHSH and CDR2 is LQKENI. Trimming at V came to 1 base and at J to 0 bases, leaving 8 bases not matched to a gene. This CDR3 region has 17 residues. CDR3 coding DNA: TGTGCCAGCTCACCACAGCGCGGGCGGGGGGACTCCTACGAGCAGTACTTC. This translates into CASSPQRGRGDSYEQYF.

V gene TRBV19 combines with J gene TRBJ1-1; 8 nucleotides line up with TRBD1. V lost 4 bases to trimming and J lost 4 bases; unmatched junction nucleotides: 5. The CDR3 spans 14 residues. CDR1 is LNHDA, CDR2 SQIVND, per germline (reference sequence). CDR3 coding DNA: TGTGCCAGTAGTAAACAGGGGGGAGGCACTGAAGCTTTCTTT. Its protein is CASSKQGGGTEAFF. Full variable domain (missing parts from reference TRBV19 and TRBJ1-1): DGGITQSPKYLFRKEGQNVTLSCEQNLNHDAMYWYRQDPGQGLRLIYYSQIVNDFQKGDIAEGYSVSREKKESFPLTVTSAQKNPTAFYLCASSKQGGGTEAFFGQGTRLTVV.

This chain joins TRBV4-1 and TRBJ1-4, with D unclear. This CDR3 region has 13 residues. Trimming removed 2 bases from V and 10 bases from J, with 11 bases in between. In germline, CDR1 is MGHRA, CDR2 YSYEKL. Here the CDR3 DNA reads TGCGCCAGCAGCCAATTGGCCCGTGGAAAACTGTTTTTT. Protein product: CASSQLARGKLFF.

The gene calls are TRBV28 and TRBJ2-7; a weak D match, TRBD1 (6 bases). CDR1 is MDHEN, CDR2 SYDVKM, per germline. Trimming shortened V by 5 bases and J by 4 bases, and 15 bases separated the two germline ends. CDR3 length: 14 residues. CDR3 residues: CASSRQAPSYEQYF. The CDR3 DNA follows: TGTGCCAGCAGTCGACAGGCCCCTTCATACGAGCAGTACTTC.

This chain connects TRBV27 to TRBJ2-2; D is possibly TRBD1 (5 bases). The CDR3 consists of 15 residues. Germline V gene data show CDR1 as MNHEY and CDR2 as SMNVEV (reference sequence). The V end was cut by 3 bases, the J end by 5 bases, with 13 bases between. The CDR3 sequence is CASSFRGAGTGELFF. In nucleotides, the CDR3 is TGTGCCAGCAGTTTCAGAGGAGCAGGGACCGGGGAGCTGTTTTTT.